This T cell receptor beta chain emerged from a study of control samples from healthy donors and cancer patients. The J segment lost 5 bases and the V segment lost 8 bases, leaving 2 bases of the junction unmatched. Germline CDR1 and CDR2: MNHEY and SMNVEV (reference sequence). CDR3 size: 11 residues. The repertoire was sequenced with immunoSEQ multiplex PCR; TCRdb's copy has only in-frame clones and lacks some. The sample includes 95,000 to 130,000 clones, more than 75% of them seen just once. The sequenced material came from blood. The chain joins TRBV27 to TRBJ1-1, with TRBD1 identical over 7 bases. The sequence was obtained from a woman aged 70-85 years in good health. CDR3 DNA: TGTGCCAGCCACAGGGGAACTGAAGCTTTCTTT. Translated, it gives CASHRGTEAFF.